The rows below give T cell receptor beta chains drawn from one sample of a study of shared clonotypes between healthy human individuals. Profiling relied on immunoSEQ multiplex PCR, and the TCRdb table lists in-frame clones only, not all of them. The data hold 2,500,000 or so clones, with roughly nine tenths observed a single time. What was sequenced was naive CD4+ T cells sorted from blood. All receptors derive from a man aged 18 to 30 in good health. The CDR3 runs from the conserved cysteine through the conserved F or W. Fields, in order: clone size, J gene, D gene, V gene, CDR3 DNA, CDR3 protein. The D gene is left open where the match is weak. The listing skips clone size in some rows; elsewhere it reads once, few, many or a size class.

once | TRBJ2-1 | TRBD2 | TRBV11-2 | TGTGCCAGCAGCTTAAGCGGGAAAGCTAGCTCCTACAATGAGCAGTTCTTC | CASSLSGKASSYNEQFF
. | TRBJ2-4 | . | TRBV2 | TGTGCCAGCAGTGAAGGGATGGGAGCCAAAAACATTCAGTACTTC | CASSEGMGAKNIQYF
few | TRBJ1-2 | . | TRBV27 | TGTGCCAGCAGTTTGGTAGGGGGAGCGGGCTACACCTTC | CASSLVGGAGYTF
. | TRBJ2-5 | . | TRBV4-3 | TGCGCCAGCAGCCAATCATCGGAAGGACCCCAAGAGACCCAGTACTTC | CASSQSSEGPQETQYF
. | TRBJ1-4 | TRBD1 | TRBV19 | TGTGCCAGTAGCCGGACAGGAGCTGAAAAACTGTTTTTT | CASSRTGAEKLFF
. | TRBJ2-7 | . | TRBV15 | TGTGCCACCAGCAGGGGGACGGTAAGCTCCTACGAGCAGTACTTC | CATSRGTVSSYEQYF
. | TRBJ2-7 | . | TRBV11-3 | TGTGCCAGCAGCCGTAAAGACAGCTACGAGCAGTACTTC | CASSRKDSYEQYF
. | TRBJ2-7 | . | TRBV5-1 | TGCGCCAGCAGCTTGGAAGGCCTTACCTACGAGCAGTACTTC | CASSLEGLTYEQYF
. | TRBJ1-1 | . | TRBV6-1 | TGTGCCAGCATACTAGACACTGAAGCTTTCTTT | CASILDTEAFF
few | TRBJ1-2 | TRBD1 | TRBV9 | TGTGCCAGCAGCGTAGGACAGGGAATCGGTGGCTACACCTTC | CASSVGQGIGGYTF
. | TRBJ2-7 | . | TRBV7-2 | TGTGCCAGCAGCCCAAACACGTACGAGCAGTACTTC | CASSPNTYEQYF
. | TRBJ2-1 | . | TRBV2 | TGTGCCAGCAGTGATTCCTCCCTTCCCTCCTACAATGAGCAGTTCTTC | CASSDSSLPSYNEQFF
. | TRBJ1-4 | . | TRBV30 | TGTGCCTGGAGTCCAGGGACGAGCGAAAAACTGTTTTTT | CAWSPGTSEKLFF
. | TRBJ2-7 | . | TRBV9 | TGTGCCAGCGGTCGCGGCGCCTACGAGCAGTACTTC | CASGRGAYEQYF
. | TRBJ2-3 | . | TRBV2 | TGTGCCAGCAGTGAGGGTACAGATACGCAGTATTTT | CASSEGTDTQYF
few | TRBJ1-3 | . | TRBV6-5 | TGTGCCAGCAGACTTGGACGGCTCTCTGGAAACACCATATATTTT | CASRLGRLSGNTIYF
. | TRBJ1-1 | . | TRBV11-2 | TGTGCCAGCAGCTTAGACGTTAACACTGAAGCTTTCTTT | CASSLDVNTEAFF
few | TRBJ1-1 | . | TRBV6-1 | TGTGCCAGCAGTGAATATACTGAAGCTTTCTTT | CASSEYTEAFF
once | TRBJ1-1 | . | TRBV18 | TGTGCCAGCTCACCCCGACAGGAGAACACTGAAGCTTTCTTT | CASSPRQENTEAFF
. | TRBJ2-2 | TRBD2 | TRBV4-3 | TGCGCCAGCAGCCTATGGGGACTAGCGGGAAATACCGGGGAGCTGTTTTTT | CASSLWGLAGNTGELFF
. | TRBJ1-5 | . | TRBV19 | TGTGCCAGTAGTATAGGAGACGGATATCAGCCCCAGCATTTT | CASSIGDGYQPQHF
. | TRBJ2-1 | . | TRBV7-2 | TGTGCCAGCAGCTTAGCGGCCGGGGGTCACTCCTACAATGAGCAGTTCTTC | CASSLAAGGHSYNEQFF
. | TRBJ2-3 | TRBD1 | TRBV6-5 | TGTGCCAGCAGTTTGGGGGGCAGGGGGCCTGGAGATACGCAGTATTTT | CASSLGGRGPGDTQYF
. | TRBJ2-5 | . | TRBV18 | TGTGCCAGCTCACCACCGTTTACGGAGACCCAGTACTTC | CASSPPFTETQYF
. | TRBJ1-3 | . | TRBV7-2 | TGTGCCAGCAGCTTAGGGCCCCCTCAGGTCGGAAACACCATATATTTT | CASSLGPPQVGNTIYF
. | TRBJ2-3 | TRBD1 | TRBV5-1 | TGCGCCAGCAGCTTTGGTCCAGGGGGTAACACAGATACGCAGTATTTT | CASSFGPGGNTDTQYF
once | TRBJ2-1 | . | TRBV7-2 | TGTGCCAGCAGCCCTGGGTTAGTCGCGAGGGGTGAGCAGTTCTTC | CASSPGLVARGEQFF
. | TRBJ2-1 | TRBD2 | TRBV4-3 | TGCGCCAGCAGCCAAGAATTGGCTAGCGGGAGTTTTGGCAATGAGCAGTTCTTC | CASSQELASGSFGNEQFF
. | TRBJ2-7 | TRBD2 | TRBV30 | TGTGCCTGGAGTGTAGGGAGGACTAGCGGACGGTCCTACGAGCAGTACTTC | CAWSVGRTSGRSYEQYF
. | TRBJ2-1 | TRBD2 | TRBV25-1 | TGTGCCAGCAGTGATTCCGCGACTAGCGGGAGTAATGAGCAGTTCTTC | CASSDSATSGSNEQFF
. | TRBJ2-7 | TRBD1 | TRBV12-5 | TGTGCTAGTGGTCTAACCGGACAGGGGGGTTCCTACGAGCAGTACTTC | CASGLTGQGGSYEQYF
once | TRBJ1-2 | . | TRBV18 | TGTGCCAGCTCACCGGGCGCTGACTATGGCTACACCTTC | CASSPGADYGYTF
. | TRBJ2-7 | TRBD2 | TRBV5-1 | TGCGCCAGCAGGGCGGCTAGCGGGACCTACGAGCAGTACTTC | CASRAASGTYEQYF
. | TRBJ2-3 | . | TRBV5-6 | TGTGCCAGCAGCTTGGACGGCCGGGGCACAGATACGCAGTATTTT | CASSLDGRGTDTQYF
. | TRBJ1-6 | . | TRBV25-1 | TGTGCCAGCAGTGAACAGGGGCAATCACCCCTCCACTTT | CASSEQGQSPLHF
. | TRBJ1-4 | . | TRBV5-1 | TGCGCCTCTCTCCCGCAGACGGAGTATTCTGAAAAACTGTTTTTT | CASLPQTEYSEKLFF
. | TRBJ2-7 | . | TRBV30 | TGTGCCTGGAGTGGCCAGGGAACGGGAGCTCGCTACGAGCAGTACTTC | CAWSGQGTGARYEQYF
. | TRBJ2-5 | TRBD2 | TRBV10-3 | TGTGCCATCAGTGGGACTAGGGCGGAGACCCAGTACTTC | CAISGTRAETQYF
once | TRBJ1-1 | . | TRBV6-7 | TGTGCCAGCAGTTACTCGATAGGGCTCAGAAAGAACACTGAAGCTTTCTTT | CASSYSIGLRKNTEAFF
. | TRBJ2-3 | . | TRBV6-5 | TGTGCCAGCAGTCGGTTGGGTACAGATACGCAGTATTTT | CASSRLGTDTQYF
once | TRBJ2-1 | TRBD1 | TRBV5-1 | TGCGCCAGCAGCTTGTATCTAGCAGGGGGAAATGAGCAGTTCTTC | CASSLYLAGGNEQFF